This T cell receptor beta chain was observed in a study of T-cell reconstitution after alpha-beta-depleted transplantation in children. Molecular barcoding with unique molecular identifiers was used for the TCRbeta library. TCRdb re-called the PCR reads through MiXCR, storing one row per CDR3 protein. The sample holds about 200,000 distinct CDR3 sequences, over 15% seen once. A few counts support this clonotype. This material consisted of PBMCs, mostly from graft donor cells, taken 360 days after TCRalphabeta/CD19-depleted stem cell transplant. This TCR was sampled from a male patient aged 2 to 9 who had a stem cell transplant for acute lymphoblastic leukemia, so the T cells may come from the graft donor.

The CDR3 loop reads CASSFWSGDNEQFF. Written as DNA, the CDR3 is TGTGCCAGCAGTTTCTGGTCCGGGGACAATGAGCAGTTCTTC. The J gene is TRBJ2-1, the V gene TRBV27, with D maybe TRBD2 (5 bases). This CDR3 has 14 amino acids. V was shortened by 3 bases and J by 5 bases, with 11 bases between the two germline ends. CDR1 and CDR2 from the germline V gene are MNHEY and SMNVEV (reference sequence).